A selection of T cell receptor beta chains follows, all from one sample in a study of blood T cells in healthy people across ages. Using its own MiXCR run on the 5' RACE reads, TCRdb lists one record per CDR3 protein. Of roughly 800,000 distinct CDR3 sequences in the sample, 20% to 25% were seen once. This sample also appeared in a second study, on T cells of mothers and their children.

Sequences were obtained from blood. All receptors come from a boy aged 10-17 years in good health. Both conserved end residues are part of each CDR3. The order of the fields is clone size, V gene, D gene, J gene, CDR3 protein, CDR3 DNA. The D gene is left open where the match is weak. Clone size is not always given. Where it is, it says once, few, many or a class for expanded clones.

size: few
V: TRBV5-1
D: TRBD2
J: TRBJ2-5
CDR3: CASTLAGGHQETQYF
DNA: TGCGCCAGCACCCTAGCGGGGGGCCACCAAGAGACCCAGTACTTC

size: NA
V: TRBV2
D: TRBD2
J: TRBJ2-1
CDR3: CASTLGLAAGNEQFF
DNA: TGTGCCAGCACCCTCGGACTAGCGGCAGGCAATGAGCAGTTCTTC

size: few
V: TRBV18
D: NA
J: TRBJ1-4
CDR3: CASSPPTTNEKLFF
DNA: TGTGCCAGCTCACCACCGACAACTAATGAAAAACTGTTTTTT

size: NA
V: TRBV6-1
D: NA
J: TRBJ2-5
CDR3: CASSEGRQKTQYF
DNA: TGTGCCAGCAGTGAGGGCCGACAGAAGACCCAGTACTTC

size: NA
V: TRBV6-6
D: NA
J: TRBJ1-1
CDR3: CASRASRGGTEAFF
DNA: TGTGCCAGCAGGGCGTCCAGGGGTGGCACTGAAGCTTTCTTT

size: few
V: TRBV5-6
D: NA
J: TRBJ1-1
CDR3: CASSLMGSTEAFF
DNA: TGTGCCAGCAGCTTGATGGGGTCCACTGAAGCTTTCTTT

size: NA
V: TRBV29-1
D: NA
J: TRBJ2-7
CDR3: CSVEAPIGETGRAAYEQYF
DNA: TGCAGCGTTGAAGCTCCCATCGGCGAAACGGGACGCGCGGCCTACGAGCAGTACTTC

size: NA
V: TRBV18
D: NA
J: TRBJ2-7
CDR3: CASSPSTAEQYF
DNA: TGTGCCAGCTCACCATCGACCGCTGAGCAGTACTTC

size: NA
V: TRBV9
D: NA
J: TRBJ2-2
CDR3: CASSPDLGAYTGELFF
DNA: TGTGCCAGCAGCCCGGACCTTGGGGCTTACACCGGGGAGCTGTTTTTT

size: NA
V: TRBV7-3
D: TRBD2
J: TRBJ2-1
CDR3: CASSPLAGEKYNEQFF
DNA: TGTGCCAGCAGCCCCCTAGCGGGGGAAAAATACAATGAGCAGTTCTTC

size: few
V: TRBV12-3/TRBV12-4
D: NA
J: TRBJ1-2
CDR3: CASSFGTGYTF
DNA: TGTGCCAGCAGTTTCGGGACTGGCTACACCTTC

size: NA
V: TRBV3-1
D: TRBD2
J: TRBJ2-7
CDR3: CASSQYPSGTPKISYEQYF
DNA: TGTGCCAGCAGCCAATACCCTAGCGGAACCCCTAAAATCTCCTACGAGCAGTACTTC

size: few
V: TRBV12-3/TRBV12-4
D: NA
J: TRBJ2-5
CDR3: CASSADDAETQYF
DNA: TGTGCCAGCAGTGCCGACGACGCGGAGACCCAGTACTTC

size: NA
V: TRBV4-1
D: TRBD2
J: TRBJ2-7
CDR3: CASSRTETSGRSYEQYF
DNA: TGCGCCAGCAGCCGCACCGAGACTAGCGGGAGATCCTACGAGCAGTACTTC

size: NA
V: TRBV7-9
D: TRBD2
J: TRBJ2-1
CDR3: CASSLAAHVAGGLNEQFF
DNA: TGTGCCAGCAGCTTAGCCGCCCACGTCGCGGGGGGGCTCAATGAGCAGTTCTTC

size: NA
V: TRBV10-3
D: TRBD2
J: TRBJ2-1
CDR3: CAISGGAGRAAGYNEQFF
DNA: TGTGCCATCAGTGGGGGGGCCGGGAGGGCCGCCGGGTACAATGAGCAGTTCTTC

size: NA
V: TRBV6-6
D: NA
J: TRBJ2-6
CDR3: CASKPQGGWASGANVLTF
DNA: TGTGCCAGCAAACCTCAAGGGGGATGGGCGTCTGGGGCCAACGTCCTGACTTTC

size: few
V: TRBV7-2
D: NA
J: TRBJ2-7
CDR3: CASSLGIGLAYEQYF
DNA: TGTGCCAGCAGCTTAGGTATAGGGCTGGCCTACGAGCAGTACTTC

size: NA
V: TRBV27
D: TRBD1
J: TRBJ1-4
CDR3: CASGKQGTNEKLFF
DNA: TGTGCCAGCGGAAAACAGGGGACTAATGAAAAACTGTTTTTT

size: many
V: TRBV7-2
D: TRBD1
J: TRBJ1-4
CDR3: CASSSLTGGRREKLFF
DNA: TGTGCCAGCAGCTCGTTGACAGGGGGCAGAAGGGAAAAACTGTTTTTT

size: few
V: TRBV29-1
D: NA
J: TRBJ1-1
CDR3: CSVGRLRDPEAFF
DNA: TGCAGCGTTGGTCGCCTCAGGGATCCTGAAGCTTTCTTT

size: few
V: TRBV7-2
D: NA
J: TRBJ1-6
CDR3: CASRYREGRSPLHF
DNA: TGTGCCAGCAGATATCGGGAAGGACGCTCACCCCTCCACTTT

size: few
V: TRBV7-9
D: NA
J: TRBJ1-4
CDR3: CASSSEGRVAEKLFF
DNA: TGTGCCAGCAGCTCAGAGGGGAGGGTGGCTGAAAAACTGTTTTTT

size: few
V: TRBV4-3
D: NA
J: TRBJ2-5
CDR3: CASSQGMAFEETQYF
DNA: TGCGCCAGCAGCCAGGGGATGGCCTTCGAAGAGACCCAGTACTTC

size: few
V: TRBV10-3
D: TRBD2
J: TRBJ2-7
CDR3: CAISEGLAGDSYEQYF
DNA: TGTGCCATCAGTGAGGGTCTAGCGGGGGACTCCTACGAGCAGTACTTC

size: NA
V: TRBV6-2/TRBV6-3
D: NA
J: TRBJ2-5
CDR3: CASSYISPKETQYF
DNA: TGTGCCAGCAGTTACATTTCCCCTAAAGAGACCCAGTACTTC